The source of this TCR beta chain is a study of T cell responses to AZD1222 COVID-19 vaccine. As for the study in general: Second-dose schedules of about 4 or about 12 weeks were combined. Study-wide findings and caveats: Targeting of unmutated variant regions was reportedly seen in nearly half of spike-specific TCRs. A mostly white British donor set with more females was recruited, and clonal diversity was possibly underestimated. In all cases, repertoires were sampled only after the peak T cell response.

From germline, CDR1 is MNHNY and CDR2 SVGAGI (reference sequence). Germline trimming cut 4 bases from V and 7 bases from J; bases unmatched to any gene: 2. This CDR3 spans 12 amino acids. Measured with immunoSEQ multiplex PCR; TCRdb has only the in-frame clones, and not every one. The sample has over 120,000 clones, roughly 91% seen once. This clone has a single count. As yet, its antigen is unknown. This sequence originates from an adult in good health. The chain joins TRBV6-6 to TRBJ1-1; 8 positions agree with TRBD1. This sample comprised peripheral blood, obtained on day 0 of AZD1222 vaccination. The CDR3 here is CASSSTGVEAFF. The CDR3, as DNA: TGTGCCAGCAGTTCGACAGGGGTTGAAGCTTTCTTT.